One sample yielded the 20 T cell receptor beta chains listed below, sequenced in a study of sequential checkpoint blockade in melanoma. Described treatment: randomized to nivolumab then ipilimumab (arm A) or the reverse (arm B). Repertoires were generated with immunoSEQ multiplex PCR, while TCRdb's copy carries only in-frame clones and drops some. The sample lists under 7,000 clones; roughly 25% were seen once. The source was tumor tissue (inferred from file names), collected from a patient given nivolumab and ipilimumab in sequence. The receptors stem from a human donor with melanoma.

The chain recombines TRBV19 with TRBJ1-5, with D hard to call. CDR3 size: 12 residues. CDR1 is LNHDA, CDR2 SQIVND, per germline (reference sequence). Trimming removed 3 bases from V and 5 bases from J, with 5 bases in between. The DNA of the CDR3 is TGTGCCAGTAGTATTCCTCATCAGCCCCAGCATTTT. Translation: CASSIPHQPQHF.

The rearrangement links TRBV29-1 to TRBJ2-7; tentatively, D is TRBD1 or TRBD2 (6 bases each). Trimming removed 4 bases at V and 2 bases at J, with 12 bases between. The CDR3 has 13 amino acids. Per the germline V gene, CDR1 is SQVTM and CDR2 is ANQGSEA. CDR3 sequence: CSVVGGPAYEQYF. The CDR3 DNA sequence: TGCAGCGTTGTGGGGGGCCCAGCCTACGAGCAGTACTTC.

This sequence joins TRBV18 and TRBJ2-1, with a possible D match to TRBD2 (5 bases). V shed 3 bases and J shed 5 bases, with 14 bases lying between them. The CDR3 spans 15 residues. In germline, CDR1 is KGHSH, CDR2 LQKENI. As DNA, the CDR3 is TGTGCCAGCTCACCCGGGGTGGAACCGCACAATGAGCAGTTCTTC. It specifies CASSPGVEPHNEQFF.

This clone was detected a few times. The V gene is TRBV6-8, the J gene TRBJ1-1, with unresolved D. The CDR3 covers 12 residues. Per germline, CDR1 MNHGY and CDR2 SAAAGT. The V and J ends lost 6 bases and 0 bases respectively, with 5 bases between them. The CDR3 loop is CASRRMNTEAFF. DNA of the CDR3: TGTGCCAGCAGGCGGATGAACACTGAAGCTTTCTTT.

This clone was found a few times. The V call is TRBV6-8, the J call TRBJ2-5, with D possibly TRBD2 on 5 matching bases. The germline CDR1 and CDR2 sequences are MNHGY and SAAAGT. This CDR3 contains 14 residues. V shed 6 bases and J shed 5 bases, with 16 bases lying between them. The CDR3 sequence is CASRSPGILETQYF. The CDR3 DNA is TGTGCCAGCAGATCACCGGGAATCCTCGAGACCCAGTACTTC.

The CDR3 is CASGNDHQPQHF. The CDR3, as DNA: TGTGCCAGCGGGAACGACCATCAGCCCCAGCATTTT. The chain uses TRBV12-5 and TRBJ1-5, with D unclear. Germline V lookup: CDR1 LGHNT, CDR2 FRNRAP. The length of the CDR3 is 12 residues.

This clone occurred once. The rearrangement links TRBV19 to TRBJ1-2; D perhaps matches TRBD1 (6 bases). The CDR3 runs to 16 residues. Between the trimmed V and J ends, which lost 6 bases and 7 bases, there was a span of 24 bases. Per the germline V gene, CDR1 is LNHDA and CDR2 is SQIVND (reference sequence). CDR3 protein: CASRTIQDRFLSGYTF. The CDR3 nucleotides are TGTGCCAGTAGAACCATACAAGACAGGTTCCTCAGTGGCTACACCTTC.

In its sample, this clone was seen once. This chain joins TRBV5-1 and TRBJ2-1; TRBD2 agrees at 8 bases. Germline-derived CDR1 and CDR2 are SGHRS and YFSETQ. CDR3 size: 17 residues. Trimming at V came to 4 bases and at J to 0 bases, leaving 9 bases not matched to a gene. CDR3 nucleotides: TGCGCCAGCAGCGGGGCTCAGCGGGAGTACTCCTACAATGAGCAGTTCTTC. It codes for CASSGAQREYSYNEQFF.

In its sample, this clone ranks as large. CDR3 region: CATSRDIGGASGSSYEQYF. The CDR3 DNA follows: TGTGCCACCAGCAGAGATATTGGGGGCGCTAGCGGAAGCTCCTACGAGCAGTACTTC. The chain uses TRBV15 and TRBJ2-7, with a possible D match to TRBD2 (7 bases). Germline CDR1 is LNHNV and CDR2 is YYDKDF (reference sequence). Trimming shortened V by 0 bases and J by 0 bases, and 21 bases separated the two germline ends. The CDR3 contains 19 residues.

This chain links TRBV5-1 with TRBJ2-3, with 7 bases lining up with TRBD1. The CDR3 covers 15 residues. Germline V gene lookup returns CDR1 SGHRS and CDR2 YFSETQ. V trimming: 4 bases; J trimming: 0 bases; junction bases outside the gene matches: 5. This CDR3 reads CASSPGTASTDTQYF. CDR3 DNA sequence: TGCGCCAGCAGCCCAGGGACAGCTAGCACAGATACGCAGTATTTT.

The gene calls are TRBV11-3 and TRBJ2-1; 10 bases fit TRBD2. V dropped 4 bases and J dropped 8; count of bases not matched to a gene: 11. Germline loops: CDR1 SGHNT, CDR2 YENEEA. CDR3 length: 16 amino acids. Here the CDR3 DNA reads TGTGCCAGCAGCTCCCACCCAGCGGGAGGGTTAGATGAGCAGTTCTTC. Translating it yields CASSSHPAGGLDEQFF.

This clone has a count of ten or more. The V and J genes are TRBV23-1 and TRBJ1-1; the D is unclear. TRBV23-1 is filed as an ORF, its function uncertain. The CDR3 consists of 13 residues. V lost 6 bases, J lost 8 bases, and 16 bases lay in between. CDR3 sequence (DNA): TGCGCCAGCAGCTATCATGGGGAAGGGGAAGCTTTCTTT. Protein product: CASSYHGEGEAFF.

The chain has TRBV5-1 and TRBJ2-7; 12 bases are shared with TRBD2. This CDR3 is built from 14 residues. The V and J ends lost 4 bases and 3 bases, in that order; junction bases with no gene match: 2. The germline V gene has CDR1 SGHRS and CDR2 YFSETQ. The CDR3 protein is CASSETSGSYEQYF. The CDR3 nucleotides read TGCGCCAGCAGCGAGACTAGCGGGAGCTACGAGCAGTACTTC.

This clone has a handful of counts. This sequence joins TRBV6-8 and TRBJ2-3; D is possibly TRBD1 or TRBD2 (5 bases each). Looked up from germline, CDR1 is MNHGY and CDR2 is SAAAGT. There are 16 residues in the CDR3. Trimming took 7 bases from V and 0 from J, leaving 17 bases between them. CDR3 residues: CASILGTGSSTDTQYF. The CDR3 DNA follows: TGTGCCAGCATCCTTGGGACGGGTTCTAGCACAGATACGCAGTATTTT.

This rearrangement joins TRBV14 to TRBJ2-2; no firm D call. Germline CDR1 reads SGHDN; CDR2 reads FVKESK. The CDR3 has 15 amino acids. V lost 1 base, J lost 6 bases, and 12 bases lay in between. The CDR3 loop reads CASSQGPFMPGELFF. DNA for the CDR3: TGTGCCAGCAGCCAAGGGCCCTTTATGCCCGGGGAGCTGTTTTTT.

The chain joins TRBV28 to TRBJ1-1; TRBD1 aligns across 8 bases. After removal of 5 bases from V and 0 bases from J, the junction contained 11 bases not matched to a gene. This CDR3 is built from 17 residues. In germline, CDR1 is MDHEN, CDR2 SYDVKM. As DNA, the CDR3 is TGTGCCAGCAGTCACTGGGACAGGCGGTCCATGAACACTGAAGCTTTCTTT. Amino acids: CASSHWDRRSMNTEAFF.

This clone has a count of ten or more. The CDR3 sequence is CASSPWDAAQGSSYNEQFF. Written as DNA, the CDR3 is TGTGCCAGCAGCCCCTGGGACGCGGCACAAGGTAGCTCCTACAATGAGCAGTTCTTC. The rearrangement links TRBV11-3 to TRBJ2-1, with D perhaps assigned TRBD1 or TRBD2 (5 bases each). V was clipped by 5 bases and J by 0 bases, with 23 bases between them. The CDR3 contains 19 residues. The germline gives CDR1 SGHNT, CDR2 YENEEA.

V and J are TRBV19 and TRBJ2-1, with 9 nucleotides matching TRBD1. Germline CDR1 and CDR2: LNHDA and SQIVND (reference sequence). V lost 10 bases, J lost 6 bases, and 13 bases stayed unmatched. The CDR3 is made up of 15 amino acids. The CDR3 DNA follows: TGTGCCACTAAGCCGGGACAGGGCTTGTTCAATGAGCAGTTCTTC. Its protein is CATKPGQGLFNEQFF.

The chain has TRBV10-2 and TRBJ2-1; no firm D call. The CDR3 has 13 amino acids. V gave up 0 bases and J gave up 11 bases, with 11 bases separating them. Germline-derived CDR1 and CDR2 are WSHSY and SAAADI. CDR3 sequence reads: CASSESNRDKQFF. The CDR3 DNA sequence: TGCGCCAGCAGTGAGTCGAACCGCGATAAGCAGTTCTTC.

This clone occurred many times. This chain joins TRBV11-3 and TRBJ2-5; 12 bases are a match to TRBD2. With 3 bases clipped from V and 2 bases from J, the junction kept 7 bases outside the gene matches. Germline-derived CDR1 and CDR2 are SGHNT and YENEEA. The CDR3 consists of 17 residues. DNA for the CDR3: TGTGCCAGCAGCTTGGGAGGCACTAGCGGGGGGCAAGAGACCCAGTACTTC. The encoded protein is CASSLGGTSGGQETQYF.